The 14 T cell receptor gamma chains below all came from one sample that was sequenced in a study of intestinal T cells in coeliac disease. TRG repertoires were amplified with LymphoTrack primers from 200 ng of biopsy DNA. TCRdb ran CATT on the multiplex PCR reads. The table records about 1,800 gamma-chain clones, 45% to 55% of them present only once. Under 13 formalin-fixed paraffin-embedded scrolls, each 5 µm thick, supplied each case's genomic DNA. Material for sequencing was a duodenal biopsy. Receptors were obtained from a human donor with celiac disease.

A single count supports this clone. The genes are TRGV8 and TRGJP2. Germline V gene lookup returns CDR1 VENAVY and CDR2 YDSYNSRV. Losses at the gene ends were 10 bases for V and 1 base for J; bases not matched to a gene: 15. The CDR3 runs to 16 residues. The CDR3 nucleotides read TGTGCCACTGGGATAGGCCGAGGTAGTAGTGATTGGATCAAGACGTTT. This gives the protein CATGIGRGSSDWIKTF.

As to this clone: This may be a read error: a much more frequent sequence differs by one nucleotide. The chain carries TRGV8 and TRGJP1. In germline, CDR1 is VENAVY, CDR2 YDSYNSRV. Unmatched junction bases numbered 4, after V lost 6 bases and J lost 0 bases. This CDR3 region has 14 residues. The CDR3 nucleotides read TGTGCCACCTGGATGTATACCACTGGTTGGTTCAAGATATTT. Residues: CATWMYTTGWFKIF.

This clone was seen a few times. The J gene is TRGJ1 or TRGJ2, the V gene TRGV10. TRGV10 is marked as an open reading frame, function uncertain. V dropped 8 bases and J dropped 9; count of bases not matched to a gene: 14. This CDR3 is 13 amino acids long. As DNA, the CDR3 is TGTGCTGCGTGGGATTTGCCTCCTACTAAGAAACTCTTT. Translated: CAAWDLPPTKKLF.

This clone was observed a handful of times. The chain couples TRGV10 to TRGJ1 or TRGJ2. TRGV10 is an ORF; its function is uncertain. This CDR3 has 14 residues. Unmatched junction bases numbered 13, after V lost 8 bases and J lost 5 bases. The CDR3 here is CAAWDLIRDYKKLF. The CDR3 region has the DNA TGTGCTGCGTGGGATTTGATTAGGGATTATAAGAAACTCTTT.

The rearrangement links TRGV8 to TRGJP1. The CDR3 covers 27 residues. In germline, CDR1 is VENAVY, CDR2 YDSYNSRV. V lost 3 bases, J lost 4 bases, and 44 bases stayed unmatched. The CDR3 DNA reads as TGTGCCACCTGGGATTCTTCCCCGGGTCTCAAAAGGGTGATAACTCATTGGCGGTATAGCACTGGTTGGTTCAAGATATTT. It translates to CATWDSSPGLKRVITHWRYSTGWFKIF.

In regard to this clone: This may be a read error, as it is one base from a much larger clone. The chain recombines TRGV2 with TRGJP2. The CDR3 runs 14 residues. CDR1 is EGSNGY, CDR2 YDSYNSKV, per germline. The CDR3 here is CATWGGLSDWIKTF. The CDR3 DNA reads as TGTGCCACCTGGGGCGGGCTTAGTGATTGGATCAAGACGTTT.

On this clone itself: At one boundary the junction diverges from the germline segment, which might be a read error. The chain is built from TRGV11 and TRGJ1 or TRGJ2. TRGV11 carries the ORF label, with uncertain function. This CDR3 comprises 17 residues. The CDR3 loop is CACWIRHVHDHYYKKLF. CDR3 nucleotide sequence: TGTGCCTGCTGGATTAGGCACGTTCACGATCATTATTATAAGAAACTCTTC.

The chain couples TRGV10 to TRGJ1 or TRGJ2. TRGV10 has ORF status, its function being uncertain. Trimming cost V 8 bases and J 5 bases; bases outside gene matches: 10. The CDR3 covers 13 residues. DNA for the CDR3: TGTGCTGCGTGGGATACAAGAGATTATAAGAAACTCTTT. Protein: CAAWDTRDYKKLF.

The rearrangement uses TRGV9 and TRGJ1 or TRGJ2. The CDR3 has 12 amino acids. J lost 5 bases, V lost 5 bases, and 6 bases had no gene match. Germline-derived CDR1 and CDR2 are GITISATS and ISYDGTV (reference sequence). The CDR3 DNA follows: TGTGCCTTGTGGGCAGGAAATTATAAGAAACTCTTT. Its translation: CALWAGNYKKLF.

In its sample, this clone is large. This sample includes further DNA sequences coding for the same CDR3. The chain couples TRGV2 to TRGJP2. The CDR3 is made up of 14 amino acids. After removal of 2 bases from V and 5 bases from J, the junction contained 5 bases not matched to a gene. Germline CDR1 is EGSNGY and CDR2 is YDSYNSKV. CDR3 in amino acids: CATWDVWSDWIKTF. The CDR3 DNA follows: TGTGCCACCTGGGACGTCTGGAGTGATTGGATCAAGACGTTT.

About this clone itself: A junction end diverges from the germline sequence, so it may reflect a read error. In nucleotides, the CDR3 is TGTGCCACCTGGGACGGGCCCCGTTATTATAAAAAACTCTTT. It yields the protein CATWDGPRYYKKLF. The rearrangement joins TRGV2 to TRGJ1 or TRGJ2. The germline V gene encodes CDR1 EGSNGY and CDR2 YDSYNSKV. CDR3 size: 14 residues.

The sample holds a few counts of this clone. The chain carries TRGV9 and TRGJP1. The length of the CDR3 is 16 residues. The germline V gene encodes CDR1 GITISATS and CDR2 ISYDGTV (reference sequence). With V trimmed by 0 bases and J by 3 bases, 7 bases remained unmatched. CDR3 nucleotides: TGTGCCTTGTGGGAGGTGAAGGGATCCACTGGTTGGTTCAAGATATTT. Translated: CALWEVKGSTGWFKIF.

This clone was counted between two and nine times. The chain employs TRGV8 and TRGJP1. The trim removed 4 bases at V and 7 bases at J, leaving 6 bases unmatched. This CDR3 is built from 13 residues. Germline values: CDR1 VENAVY, CDR2 YDSYNSRV. In DNA form, the CDR3 reads TGTGCCACCTGGGACCCCTGTGGTTGGTTCAAGATATTT. It yields the protein CATWDPCGWFKIF.

There are a few counts of this clone. One end of the junction does not line up with germline, which may come from a read error. The chain combines TRGV2 with TRGJ1 or TRGJ2. This CDR3 is built from 11 residues. Germline-derived CDR1 and CDR2 are EGSNGY and YDSYNSKV. CDR3 in DNA: TGTGCCACCTGGGACGGGCTTCACATTTATTTT. This encodes CATWDGLHIYF.